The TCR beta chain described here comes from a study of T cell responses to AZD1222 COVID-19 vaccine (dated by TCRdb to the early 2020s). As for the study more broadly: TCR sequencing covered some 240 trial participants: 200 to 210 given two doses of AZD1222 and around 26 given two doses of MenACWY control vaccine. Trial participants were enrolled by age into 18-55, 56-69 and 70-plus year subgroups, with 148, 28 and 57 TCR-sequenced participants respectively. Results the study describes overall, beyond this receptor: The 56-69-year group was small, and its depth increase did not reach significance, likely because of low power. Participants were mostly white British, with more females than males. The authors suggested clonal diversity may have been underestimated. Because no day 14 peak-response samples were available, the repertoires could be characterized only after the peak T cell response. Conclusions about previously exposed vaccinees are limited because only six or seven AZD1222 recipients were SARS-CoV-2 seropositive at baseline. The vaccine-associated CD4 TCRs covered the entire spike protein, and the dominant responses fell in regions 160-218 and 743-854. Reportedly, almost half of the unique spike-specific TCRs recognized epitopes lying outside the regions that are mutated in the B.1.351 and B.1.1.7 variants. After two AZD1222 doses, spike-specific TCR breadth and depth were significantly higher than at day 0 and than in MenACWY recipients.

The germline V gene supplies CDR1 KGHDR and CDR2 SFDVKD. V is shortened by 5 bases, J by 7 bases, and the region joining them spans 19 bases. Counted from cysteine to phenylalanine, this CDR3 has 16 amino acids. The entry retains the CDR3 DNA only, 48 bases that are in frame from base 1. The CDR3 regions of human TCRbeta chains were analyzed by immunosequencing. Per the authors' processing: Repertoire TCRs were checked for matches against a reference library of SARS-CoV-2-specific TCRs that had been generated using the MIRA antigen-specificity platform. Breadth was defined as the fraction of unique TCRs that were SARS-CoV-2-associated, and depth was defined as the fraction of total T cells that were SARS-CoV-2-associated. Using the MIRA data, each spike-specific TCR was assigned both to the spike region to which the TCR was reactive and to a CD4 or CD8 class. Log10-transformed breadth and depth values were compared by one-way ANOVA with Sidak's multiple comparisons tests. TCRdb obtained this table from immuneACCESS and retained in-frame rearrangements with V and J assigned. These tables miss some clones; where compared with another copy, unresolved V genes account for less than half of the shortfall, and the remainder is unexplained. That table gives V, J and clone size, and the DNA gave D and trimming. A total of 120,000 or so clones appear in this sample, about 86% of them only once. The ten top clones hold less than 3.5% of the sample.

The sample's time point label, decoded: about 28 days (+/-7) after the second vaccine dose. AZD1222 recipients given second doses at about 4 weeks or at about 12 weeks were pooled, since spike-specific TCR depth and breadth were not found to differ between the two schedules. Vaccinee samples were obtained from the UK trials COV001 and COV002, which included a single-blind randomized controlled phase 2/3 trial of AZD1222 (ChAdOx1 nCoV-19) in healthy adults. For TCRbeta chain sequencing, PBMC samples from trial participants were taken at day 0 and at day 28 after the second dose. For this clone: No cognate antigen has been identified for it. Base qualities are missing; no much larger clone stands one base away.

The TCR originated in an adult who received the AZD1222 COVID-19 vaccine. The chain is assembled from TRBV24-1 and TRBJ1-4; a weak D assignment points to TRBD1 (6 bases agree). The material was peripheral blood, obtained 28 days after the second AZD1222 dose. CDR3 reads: CATSGGTGREGEKLFF. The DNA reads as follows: TGTGCCACCAGTGGGGGTACAGGGCGAGAAGGTGAAAAACTGTTTTTT.